This TCR beta chain comes out of a study of blood T cell repertoires in COVID-19. For the study at large: COVID-19 samples from acute and convalescent phases originated in the United States, Italy and Spain. T cells, B-cell-depleted T cells, or PBMCs supplied cDNA or gDNA.

The assay was immunoSEQ multiplex PCR, and TCRdb's table has in-frame clones only and misses some. Of 140,000 or so clones detected, roughly 85% appear once; the ten largest clones hold about 2.6%. After removal of 3 bases from V and 1 base from J, the junction contained 6 bases not matched to a gene. Per the germline V gene, CDR1 is SGHRS and CDR2 is YFSETQ. The CDR3 is 15 amino acids. The sequencing input was peripheral blood. The chain couples TRBV5-1 to TRBJ1-1; 7 positions match TRBD1. This TCR came from a human donor with acute or convalescent COVID-19. The donor label of this sample is uncertain. The chain's CDR3 is CASSSRQGPNTEAFF. CDR3 DNA: TGCGCCAGCAGCTCTAGACAGGGCCCGAACACTGAAGCTTTCTTT.